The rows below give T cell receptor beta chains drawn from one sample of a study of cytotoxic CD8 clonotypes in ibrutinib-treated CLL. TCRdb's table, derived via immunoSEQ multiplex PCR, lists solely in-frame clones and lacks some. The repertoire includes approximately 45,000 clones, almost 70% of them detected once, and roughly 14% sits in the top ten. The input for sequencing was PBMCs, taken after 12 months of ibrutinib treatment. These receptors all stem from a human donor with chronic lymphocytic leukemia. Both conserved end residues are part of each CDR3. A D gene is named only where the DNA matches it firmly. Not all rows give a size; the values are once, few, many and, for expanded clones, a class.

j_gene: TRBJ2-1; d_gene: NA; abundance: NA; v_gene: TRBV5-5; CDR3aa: CASSWTAINEQFF; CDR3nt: TGTGCCAGCAGCTGGACAGCGATCAATGAGCAGTTCTTC
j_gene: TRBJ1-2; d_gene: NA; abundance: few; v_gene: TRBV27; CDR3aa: CASSLTEEGYGYTF; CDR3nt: TGTGCCAGCAGCCTGACAGAGGAGGGTTATGGCTACACCTTC
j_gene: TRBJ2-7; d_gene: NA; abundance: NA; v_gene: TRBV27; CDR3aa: CASSRGYEQYF; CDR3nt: TGTGCCAGCAGCAGGGGTTACGAGCAGTACTTC
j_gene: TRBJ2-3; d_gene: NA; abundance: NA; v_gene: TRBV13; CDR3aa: CASSLTGSTDTQYF; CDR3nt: TGTGCCAGCAGCTTAACGGGATCTACAGATACGCAGTATTTT
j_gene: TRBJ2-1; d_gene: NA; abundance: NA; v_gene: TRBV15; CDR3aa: CATSRGEVNEQFF; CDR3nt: TGTGCCACCAGCAGAGGAGAAGTAAATGAGCAGTTCTTC
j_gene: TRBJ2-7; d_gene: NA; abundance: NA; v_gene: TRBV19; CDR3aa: CASSTGGPYEQYF; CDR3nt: TGTGCCAGTAGTACCGGCGGGCCCTACGAGCAGTACTTC
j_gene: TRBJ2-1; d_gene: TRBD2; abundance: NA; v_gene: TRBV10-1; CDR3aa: CARGKRGGGYNEQFF; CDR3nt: TGCGCCAGGGGTAAGCGGGGTGGAGGCTACAATGAGCAGTTCTTC
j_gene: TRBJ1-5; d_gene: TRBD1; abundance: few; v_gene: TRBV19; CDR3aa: CASSIWTGDSNQPQHF; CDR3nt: TGTGCCAGTAGTATTTGGACAGGGGATAGCAATCAGCCCCAGCATTTT
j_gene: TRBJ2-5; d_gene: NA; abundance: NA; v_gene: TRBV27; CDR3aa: CASGPTGQTPETQYF; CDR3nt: TGTGCCAGTGGCCCCACCGGCCAGACCCCAGAGACCCAGTACTTC
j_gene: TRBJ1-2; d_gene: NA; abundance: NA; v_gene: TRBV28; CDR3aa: CASSSRQVYGYTF; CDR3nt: TGTGCCAGCAGTTCTAGACAGGTCTATGGCTACACCTTC
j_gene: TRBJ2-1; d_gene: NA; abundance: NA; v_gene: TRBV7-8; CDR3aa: CASSPGLPPETYNEQFF; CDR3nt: TGTGCCAGCAGCCCCGGACTGCCCCCTGAAACCTACAATGAGCAGTTCTTC
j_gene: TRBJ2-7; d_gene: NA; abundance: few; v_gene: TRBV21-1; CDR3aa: CASSKGDRGTYEQYF; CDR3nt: TGTGCCAGCAGCAAAGGGGACAGGGGAACATACGAGCAGTACTTC
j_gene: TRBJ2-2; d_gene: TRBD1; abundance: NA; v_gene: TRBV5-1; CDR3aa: CASSPGQGATGELFF; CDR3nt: TGCGCCAGCAGCCCGGGACAGGGGGCGACCGGGGAGCTGTTTTTT
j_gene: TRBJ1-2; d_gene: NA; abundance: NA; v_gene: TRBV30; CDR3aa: CAWTLQGFYGYTF; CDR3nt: TGTGCCTGGACCTTACAGGGATTCTATGGCTACACCTTC
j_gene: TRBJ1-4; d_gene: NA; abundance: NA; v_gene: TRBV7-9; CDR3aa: CASSQPGGPNEKLFF; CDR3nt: TGTGCCAGCAGCCAGCCGGGGGGACCTAATGAAAAACTGTTTTTT
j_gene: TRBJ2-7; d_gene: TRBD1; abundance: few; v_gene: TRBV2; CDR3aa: CASSNRDRPYEQYF; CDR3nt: TGTGCCAGCAGTAACCGGGACAGGCCGTACGAGCAGTACTTC
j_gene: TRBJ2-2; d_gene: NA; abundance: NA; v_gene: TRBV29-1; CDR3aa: CSVQQNTGELFF; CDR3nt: TGCAGCGTTCAACAGAACACCGGGGAGCTGTTTTTT
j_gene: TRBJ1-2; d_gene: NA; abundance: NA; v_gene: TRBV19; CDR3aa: CASSMLTGIRYGYTF; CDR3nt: TGTGCCAGTAGTATGCTAACAGGGATACGATATGGCTACACCTTC
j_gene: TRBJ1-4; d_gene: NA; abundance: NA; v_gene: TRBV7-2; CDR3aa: CASSSSGGLNEKLFF; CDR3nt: TGTGCCAGCAGCTCTTCGGGGGGACTTAATGAAAAACTGTTTTTT
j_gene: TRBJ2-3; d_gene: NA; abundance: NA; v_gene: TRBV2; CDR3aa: CARTLWGSADTQYF; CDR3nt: TGTGCCAGAACCCTTTGGGGGAGCGCAGATACGCAGTATTTT
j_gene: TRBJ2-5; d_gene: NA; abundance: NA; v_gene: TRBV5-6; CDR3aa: CASSLEREETQYF; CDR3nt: TGTGCCAGCAGCTTGGAGCGCGAAGAGACCCAGTACTTC
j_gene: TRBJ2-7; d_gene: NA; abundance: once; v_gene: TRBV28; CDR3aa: CASSLGVGIYF; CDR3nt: TGTGCCAGCAGTTTAGGGGTAGGGATCTACTTC
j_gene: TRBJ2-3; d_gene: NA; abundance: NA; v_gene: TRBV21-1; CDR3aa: CASSRPQDTQYF; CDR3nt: TGTGCCAGCAGCCGCCCCCAAGATACGCAGTATTTT
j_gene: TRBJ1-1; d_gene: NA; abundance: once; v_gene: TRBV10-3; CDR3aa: CAIRRLTGTEAFF; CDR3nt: TGTGCCATCAGGCGTCTGACGGGCACTGAAGCTTTCTTT
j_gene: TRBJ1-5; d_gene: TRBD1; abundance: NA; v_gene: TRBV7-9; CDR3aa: CASSLAGTDNQPQHF; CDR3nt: TGTGCCAGCAGCTTAGCCGGGACAGACAATCAGCCCCAGCATTTT
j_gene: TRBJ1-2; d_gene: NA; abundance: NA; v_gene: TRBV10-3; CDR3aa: CAISRGTDYGYTF; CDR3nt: TGTGCCATCAGTCGGGGGACGGACTATGGCTACACCTTC
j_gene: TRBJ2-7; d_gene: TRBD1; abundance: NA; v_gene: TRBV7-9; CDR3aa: CASGRTGSYEQYF; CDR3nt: TGTGCCAGCGGTAGGACAGGATCCTACGAGCAGTACTTC
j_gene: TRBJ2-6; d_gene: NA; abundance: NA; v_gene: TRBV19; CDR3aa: CASSMGRGGTSGANVLTF; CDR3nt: TGTGCCAGTAGTATGGGTCGTGGCGGAACCTCTGGGGCCAACGTCCTGACTTTC
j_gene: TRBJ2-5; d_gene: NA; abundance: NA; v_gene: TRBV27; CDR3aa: CASSLLFRGETQYF; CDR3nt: TGCGCCAGCAGTTTACTATTCAGGGGAGAGACCCAGTACTTC
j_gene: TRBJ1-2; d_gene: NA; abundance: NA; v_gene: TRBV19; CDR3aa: CASNQGGAANYGYTF; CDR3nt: TGTGCCAGTAACCAAGGAGGGGCAGCTAACTATGGCTACACCTTC
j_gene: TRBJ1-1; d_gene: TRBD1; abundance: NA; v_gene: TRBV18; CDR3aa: CASSPRQGKTEAFF; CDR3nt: TGTGCCAGCTCACCCCGACAGGGTAAAACTGAAGCTTTCTTT
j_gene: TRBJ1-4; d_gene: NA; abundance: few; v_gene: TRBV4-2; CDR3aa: CASSQDGRGGEKLFF; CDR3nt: TGTGCCAGCAGCCAAGACGGACGGGGAGGGGAAAAACTGTTTTTT
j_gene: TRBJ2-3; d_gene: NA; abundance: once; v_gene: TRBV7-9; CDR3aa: CASSLATGGTDTQYF; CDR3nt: TGTGCCAGCAGCTTAGCGACCGGTGGCACAGATACGCAGTATTTT
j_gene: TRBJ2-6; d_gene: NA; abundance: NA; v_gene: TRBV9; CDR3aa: CASSIALRTAQGGANVLTF; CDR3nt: TGTGCCAGCAGCATCGCCCTTCGGACTGCCCAGGGTGGGGCCAACGTCCTGACTTTC
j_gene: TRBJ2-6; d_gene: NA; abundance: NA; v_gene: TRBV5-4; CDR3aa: CASSWDAGSGANVLTF; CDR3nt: TGTGCCAGCAGCTGGGATGCTGGTTCTGGGGCCAACGTCCTGACTTTC
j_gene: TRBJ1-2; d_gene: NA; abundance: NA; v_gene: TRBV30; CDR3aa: CAWSAQGYGYTF; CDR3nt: TGTGCCTGGAGTGCACAGGGATATGGCTACACCTTC
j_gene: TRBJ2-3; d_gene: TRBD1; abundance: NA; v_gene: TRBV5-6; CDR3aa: CASSLDRGPTDTQYF; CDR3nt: TGTGCCAGCAGCTTGGACAGGGGTCCCACAGATACGCAGTATTTT
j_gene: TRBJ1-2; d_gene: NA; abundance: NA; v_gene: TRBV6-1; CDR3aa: CASSDPGGAFLNYGYTF; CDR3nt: TGTGCCAGCAGTGATCCGGGGGGCGCTTTTCTGAACTATGGCTACACCTTC
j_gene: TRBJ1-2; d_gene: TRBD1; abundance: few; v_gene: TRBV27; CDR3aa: CASGRRDRANGYTF; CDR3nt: TGTGCCAGCGGAAGGAGGGACAGGGCGAATGGCTACACCTTC
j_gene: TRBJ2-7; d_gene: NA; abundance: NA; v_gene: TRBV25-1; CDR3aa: CASSESTWAYEQYF; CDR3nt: TGTGCCAGCAGTGAGTCGACTTGGGCCTACGAGCAGTACTTC
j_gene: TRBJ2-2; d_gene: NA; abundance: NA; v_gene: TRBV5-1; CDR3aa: CASSLGAGGTGELFF; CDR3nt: TGCGCCAGCAGCTTGGGGGCAGGCGGGACCGGGGAGCTGTTTTTT
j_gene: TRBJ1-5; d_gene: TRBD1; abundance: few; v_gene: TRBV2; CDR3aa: CASQDRVSNQPQHF; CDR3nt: TGTGCCAGCCAGGACAGGGTTAGCAATCAGCCCCAGCATTTT
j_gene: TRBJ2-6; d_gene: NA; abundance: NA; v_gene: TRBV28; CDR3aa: CASSLRGLSGANVLTF; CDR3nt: TGTGCCAGCAGTTTACGGGGCCTGTCTGGGGCCAACGTCCTGACTTTC
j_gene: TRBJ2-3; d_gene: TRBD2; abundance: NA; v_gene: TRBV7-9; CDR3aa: CASSLLSAGESTDTQYF; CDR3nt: TGTGCCAGCAGCTTACTGTCCGCGGGGGAAAGCACAGATACGCAGTATTTT
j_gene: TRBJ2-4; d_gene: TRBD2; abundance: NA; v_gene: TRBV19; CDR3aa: CASTRGGDSNIQYF; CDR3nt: TGTGCCAGCACCCGGGGGGGTGATTCGAACATTCAGTACTTC
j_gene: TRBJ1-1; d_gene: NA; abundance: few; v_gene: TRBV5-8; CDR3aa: CASSLRTEAFF; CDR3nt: TGTGCCAGCAGCTTGAGGACAGAAGCTTTCTTT
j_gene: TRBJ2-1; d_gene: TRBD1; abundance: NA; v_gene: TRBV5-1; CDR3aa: CASSWQGADTNEQFF; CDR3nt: TGCGCCAGCAGCTGGCAGGGGGCCGATACCAATGAGCAGTTCTTC